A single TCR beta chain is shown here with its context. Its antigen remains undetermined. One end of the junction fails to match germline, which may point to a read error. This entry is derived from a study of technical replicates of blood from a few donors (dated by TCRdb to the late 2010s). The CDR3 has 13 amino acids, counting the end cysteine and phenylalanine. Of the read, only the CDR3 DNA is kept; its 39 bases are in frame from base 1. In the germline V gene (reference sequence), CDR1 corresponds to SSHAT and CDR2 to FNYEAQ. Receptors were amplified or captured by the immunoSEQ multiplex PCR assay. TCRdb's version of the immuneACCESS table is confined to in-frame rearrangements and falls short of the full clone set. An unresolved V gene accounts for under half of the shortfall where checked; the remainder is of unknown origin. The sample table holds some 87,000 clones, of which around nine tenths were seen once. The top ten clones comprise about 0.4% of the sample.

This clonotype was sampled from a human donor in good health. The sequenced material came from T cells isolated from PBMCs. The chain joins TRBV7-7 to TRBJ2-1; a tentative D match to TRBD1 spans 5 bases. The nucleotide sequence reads TGTGCTAGCAGCCAAGACAGATTCAATGAGCAGTTCTTC. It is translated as CASSQDRFNEQFF.